This is a list of T cell receptor beta chains from one sample in a study of OX40 agonist ivuxolimab in advanced cancers. The table came from immunoSEQ multiplex PCR; TCRdb's copy has only in-frame clones and leaves some out. The sample carries some 46,000 clones, around 94% recorded once. The sequencing here drew on CD4+ or CD8+ T cells sorted from blood, taken in a trial of the OX40 agonist ivuxolimab. These receptors all stem from an adult with an advanced solid tumor such as melanoma, head and neck, liver or kidney cancer. Both conserved end residues are part of each CDR3. D genes are given only for firm matches. Only some rows state a clone size, as once, few, many or a class for expanded clones.

D: NA; size: NA; V: TRBV4-2; J: TRBJ1-2; DNA: TGTGCCAGCAGCCAAGGTGGCAGGGAGCAGTACTATGGCTACACCTTC; CDR3: CASSQGGREQYYGYTF
D: NA; size: NA; V: TRBV19; J: TRBJ2-1; DNA: TGTGCCAGTAGTCCCTGGAGAGGAGACAATGAGCAGTTCTTC; CDR3: CASSPWRGDNEQFF
D: NA; size: NA; V: TRBV28; J: TRBJ2-7; DNA: TGTGCCAGTTCGCCCCCCCCCAGCGAGCAGTACTTC; CDR3: CASSPPPSEQYF
D: TRBD2; size: NA; V: TRBV28; J: TRBJ2-5; DNA: TGTGCCAGCAGTTCTCCTGGACTAGCAGAGACCCAGTACTTC; CDR3: CASSSPGLAETQYF
D: NA; size: NA; V: TRBV28; J: TRBJ2-1; DNA: TGTGCCAGCAGTTTAAATCCCACCCTCTACAATGAGCAGTTCTTC; CDR3: CASSLNPTLYNEQFF
D: TRBD1; size: NA; V: TRBV10-3; J: TRBJ2-5; DNA: TGTGCCATCAGGCCCCGGGACAGGGATGAGACCCAGTACTTC; CDR3: CAIRPRDRDETQYF
D: NA; size: NA; V: TRBV5-1; J: TRBJ2-2; DNA: TGCGCCAGCAGCTTGGAAGGGACCGGGGAGCTGTTTTTT; CDR3: CASSLEGTGELFF
D: TRBD2; size: once; V: TRBV7-3; J: TRBJ2-2; DNA: TGTGCCAGCAGCATGGGACTAGCGGGAGGCCGGGGCGGGGAGCTGTTTTTT; CDR3: CASSMGLAGGRGGELFF
D: TRBD2; size: NA; V: TRBV9; J: TRBJ2-3; DNA: TGTGCCAGCAGCGTTAGCGGGAGGGGGATTGATGCGCAGTATTTT; CDR3: CASSVSGRGIDAQYF
D: NA; size: NA; V: TRBV7-6; J: TRBJ2-1; DNA: TGTGCCAGCAGTCTAAGCGGGCTTAGCTCCTACAATGAGCAGTTCTTC; CDR3: CASSLSGLSSYNEQFF
D: TRBD1; size: once; V: TRBV19; J: TRBJ1-1; DNA: TGTGCCAGTAGTAACAGGGGGCTGGGCACTGAAGCTTTCTTT; CDR3: CASSNRGLGTEAFF
D: TRBD2; size: NA; V: TRBV9; J: TRBJ2-1; DNA: TGTGCCAGCAGCCCCCGGGGAGGGCCGGATGAGCAGTTCTTC; CDR3: CASSPRGGPDEQFF
D: TRBD2; size: NA; V: TRBV9; J: TRBJ2-2; DNA: TGTGCCAGCAGCGATGGGACTAGGAACACCGGGGAGCTGTTTTTT; CDR3: CASSDGTRNTGELFF
D: NA; size: NA; V: TRBV19; J: TRBJ2-7; DNA: TGTGCCAGTAGTGGATCCCGGAGCTACGAGCAGTACTTC; CDR3: CASSGSRSYEQYF
D: TRBD2; size: NA; V: TRBV15; J: TRBJ2-3; DNA: TGTGCCACCAGCAGAGATCGGAGCGGGAGCTTCTCTGATACGCAGTATTTT; CDR3: CATSRDRSGSFSDTQYF
D: NA; size: NA; V: TRBV12-5; J: TRBJ2-5; DNA: TGTGCTAGTGGGGAGGACGGAAAGGGTCGAGAGACCCAGTACTTC; CDR3: CASGEDGKGRETQYF
D: NA; size: NA; V: TRBV7-8; J: TRBJ1-4; DNA: TGTGCCAGCAGCTCGGCAGGAGATAATGAAAAACTGTTTTTT; CDR3: CASSSAGDNEKLFF
D: NA; size: NA; V: TRBV15; J: TRBJ2-2; DNA: TGTGCCACCAGCAGAGATCTCTACTCTCTGGTCGGGGAGCTGTTTTTT; CDR3: CATSRDLYSLVGELFF
D: NA; size: NA; V: TRBV29-1; J: TRBJ1-6; DNA: TGCAGCGTTGCCGTTAAAAGGGGAGACAGCCCCTACAGCTCCTATAATTCACCCCTCCACTTT; CDR3: CSVAVKRGDSPYSSYNSPLHF
D: TRBD1; size: NA; V: TRBV9; J: TRBJ1-1; DNA: TGTGCCAGCAGCGTGGGAGGGGGCTTCACTGAAGCTTTCTTT; CDR3: CASSVGGGFTEAFF
D: NA; size: NA; V: TRBV13; J: TRBJ2-7; DNA: TGTGCCAGCAGCTTAGGATCGCGATCGACCTACGAGCAGTACTTC; CDR3: CASSLGSRSTYEQYF
D: TRBD2; size: NA; V: TRBV4-3; J: TRBJ2-1; DNA: TGCGCCAGCAGCCAAGGGGGTGGACTAGACAATGAGCAGTTCTTC; CDR3: CASSQGGGLDNEQFF
D: NA; size: NA; V: TRBV6-5; J: TRBJ1-5; DNA: TGTGCCAGCAGCCCCCTAGGGGGAAGCAATCAGCCCCAGCATTTT; CDR3: CASSPLGGSNQPQHF
D: TRBD1; size: once; V: TRBV10-3; J: TRBJ2-3; DNA: TGTGCCATCCAGGGACAGGGCACAGATACGCAGTATTTT; CDR3: CAIQGQGTDTQYF
D: TRBD1; size: NA; V: TRBV4-2; J: TRBJ2-4; DNA: TGTGCCAGCAGCCAAGAACAGGGGGCTGCCAAAAACATTCAGTACTTC; CDR3: CASSQEQGAAKNIQYF
D: NA; size: NA; V: TRBV11-3; J: TRBJ2-7; DNA: TGTGCCAGCAGCGATCTTTACTCCTACGAGCAGTACTTC; CDR3: CASSDLYSYEQYF
D: NA; size: NA; V: TRBV19; J: TRBJ2-6; DNA: TGTGCCAGTAGTAGCAGACCGGGATCGTCTGGGGCCAACGTCCTGACTTTC; CDR3: CASSSRPGSSGANVLTF
D: TRBD1; size: NA; V: TRBV9; J: TRBJ1-5; DNA: TGTGCCAGCAGCGTGGGGACAGGCGAGCAGCCCCAGCATTTT; CDR3: CASSVGTGEQPQHF
D: TRBD2; size: NA; V: TRBV5-4; J: TRBJ2-7; DNA: TGTGCCAGCAGCTCCCCTAGCGGGAGTCAGTCCTACGAGCAGTACTTC; CDR3: CASSSPSGSQSYEQYF
D: TRBD1; size: NA; V: TRBV6-5; J: TRBJ1-2; DNA: TGTGCCAGCAGTTACGGGACAGGGGGAGACTATGGCTACACCTTC; CDR3: CASSYGTGGDYGYTF
D: TRBD1; size: NA; V: TRBV19; J: TRBJ1-1; DNA: TGTGCCAGTGTCCAGGGGGCAAGTGAAGCTTTCTTT; CDR3: CASVQGASEAFF
D: NA; size: NA; V: TRBV19; J: TRBJ2-1; DNA: TGTGCCACACACCCGGCTAGCTTGAACAATGAGCAGTTCTTC; CDR3: CATHPASLNNEQFF
D: NA; size: once; V: TRBV5-6; J: TRBJ2-2; DNA: TGTGCCAGCAAACCCAGGGGACGAACGGGCGGGGAGCTGTTTTTT; CDR3: CASKPRGRTGGELFF
D: NA; size: NA; V: TRBV6-1; J: TRBJ2-2; DNA: TGTGCCAGCAGGTTCGCCACCGGGGAGCTGTTTTTT; CDR3: CASRFATGELFF
D: NA; size: NA; V: TRBV9; J: TRBJ2-5; DNA: TGTGCCAGCAGCGTAGCTTGGAGTCTCGAAGAGACCCAGTACTTC; CDR3: CASSVAWSLEETQYF
D: NA; size: NA; V: TRBV6-6; J: TRBJ1-5; DNA: TGTGCCAGCAGTCAAACCAGGGTCGGCAGCAATCAGCCCCAGCATTTT; CDR3: CASSQTRVGSNQPQHF
D: TRBD2; size: NA; V: TRBV27; J: TRBJ2-7; DNA: TGTGCCAGCCGTTCGACTAGCGGGAGCTACGAGCAGTACTTC; CDR3: CASRSTSGSYEQYF
D: NA; size: NA; V: TRBV6-5; J: TRBJ1-1; DNA: TGTGCCAGCAGTTACTCTGCGGGAGGGTGGACTGAAGCTTTCTTT; CDR3: CASSYSAGGWTEAFF
D: NA; size: NA; V: TRBV5-4; J: TRBJ1-1; DNA: TGTGCCAGCAGCCCTTCGGACCGGAACACTGAAGCTTTCTTT; CDR3: CASSPSDRNTEAFF
D: TRBD1; size: NA; V: TRBV9; J: TRBJ2-1; DNA: TGTGCCAGCAGCCCGACAGGGATGCACAATGAGCAGTTCTTC; CDR3: CASSPTGMHNEQFF
D: TRBD1; size: NA; V: TRBV5-4; J: TRBJ1-2; DNA: TGTGCCAGCAGCTCCCGGACAGGGACTGACTATGGCTACACCTTC; CDR3: CASSSRTGTDYGYTF
D: NA; size: once; V: TRBV30; J: TRBJ2-7; DNA: TGTGCCTGGAGTCCCGCTTACGAGCAGTACTTC; CDR3: CAWSPAYEQYF
D: TRBD1; size: NA; V: TRBV27; J: TRBJ1-6; DNA: TGTGCCAGCACCAGGGACAGTAACAATTCACCCCTCCACTTT; CDR3: CASTRDSNNSPLHF
D: NA; size: NA; V: TRBV6-6; J: TRBJ2-2; DNA: TGTGCCAGCAGTTACGTGCAGCCGAACACCGGGGAGCTGTTTTTT; CDR3: CASSYVQPNTGELFF
D: NA; size: NA; V: TRBV4-3; J: TRBJ2-2; DNA: TGCGCCAGCAGCCAAGATCGGGCTAGCAGGACCGGGGAGCTGTTTTTT; CDR3: CASSQDRASRTGELFF
D: NA; size: NA; V: TRBV7-8; J: TRBJ1-1; DNA: TGTGCCAGCAGCCCGGCGGGGGGCTACGGTCATAACACTGAAGCTTTCTTT; CDR3: CASSPAGGYGHNTEAFF
D: NA; size: NA; V: TRBV9; J: TRBJ2-7; DNA: TGTGCCAGCAGCGTGAGTGGACAGCGCTCCTACGAGCAGTACTTC; CDR3: CASSVSGQRSYEQYF
D: NA; size: NA; V: TRBV27; J: TRBJ1-6; DNA: TGTGCCAGCAGTCATGGTACAGGGCGAAGCTCCTATAATTCACCCCTCCACTTT; CDR3: CASSHGTGRSSYNSPLHF
D: NA; size: NA; V: TRBV7-2; J: TRBJ2-7; DNA: TGTGCCAGCAGCTCCCTAGGGGACATCTCCTACGAGCAGTACTTC; CDR3: CASSSLGDISYEQYF
D: TRBD1; size: NA; V: TRBV5-3; J: TRBJ2-7; DNA: TGTGCCAGAAACTTGCGAACTCCGGGACAGGGGGCTTACGAGCAGTACTTC; CDR3: CARNLRTPGQGAYEQYF
D: NA; size: once; V: TRBV4-3; J: TRBJ2-7; DNA: TGCGCCAGCAGCAAGAGCAGGGAAATCTACGAGCAGTACTTC; CDR3: CASSKSREIYEQYF
D: TRBD2; size: NA; V: TRBV19; J: TRBJ2-3; DNA: TGTGCCAGCCTACAGACTAGCGGGCTCACAGATACGCAGTATTTT; CDR3: CASLQTSGLTDTQYF
D: TRBD1; size: NA; V: TRBV28; J: TRBJ2-1; DNA: TGTGCCAGCAGTTTAGAAGGGGGCGGATACAATGAGCAGTTCTTC; CDR3: CASSLEGGGYNEQFF
D: TRBD2; size: once; V: TRBV28; J: TRBJ2-7; DNA: TGTGCCAGCAGTTTAGGGAAGACTAGCGGGAGCTACGAGCAGTACTTC; CDR3: CASSLGKTSGSYEQYF
D: NA; size: NA; V: TRBV5-8; J: TRBJ2-7; DNA: TGTGCCAGCAGCTTGGCTGCGGACAGATCGTCAAGGAACGAGCAGTACTTC; CDR3: CASSLAADRSSRNEQYF